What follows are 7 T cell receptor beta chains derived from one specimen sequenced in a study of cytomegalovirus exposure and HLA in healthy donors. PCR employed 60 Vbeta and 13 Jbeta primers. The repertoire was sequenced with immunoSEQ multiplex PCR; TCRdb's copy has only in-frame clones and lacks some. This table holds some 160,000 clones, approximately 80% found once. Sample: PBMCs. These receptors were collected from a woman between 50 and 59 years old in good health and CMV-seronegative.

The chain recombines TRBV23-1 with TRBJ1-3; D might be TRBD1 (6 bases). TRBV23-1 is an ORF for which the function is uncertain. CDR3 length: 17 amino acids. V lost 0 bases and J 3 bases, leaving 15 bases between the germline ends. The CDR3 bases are TGCGCCAGCAGTCAATCCCACCGGGGGGGCTGTGGAAACACCATATATTTT. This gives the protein CASSQSHRGGCGNTIYF.

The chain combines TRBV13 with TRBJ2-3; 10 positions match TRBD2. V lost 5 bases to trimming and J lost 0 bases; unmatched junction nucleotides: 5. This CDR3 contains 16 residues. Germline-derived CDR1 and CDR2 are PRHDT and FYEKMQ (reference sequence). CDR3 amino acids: CASSGRTSGSTDTQYF. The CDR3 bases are TGTGCCAGCAGCGGCCGGACTAGCGGTAGCACAGATACGCAGTATTTT.

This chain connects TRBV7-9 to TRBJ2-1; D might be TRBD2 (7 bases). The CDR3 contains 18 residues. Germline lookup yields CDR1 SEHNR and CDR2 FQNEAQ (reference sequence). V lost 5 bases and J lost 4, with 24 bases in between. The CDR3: CASSTIRGADPVYNEQFF. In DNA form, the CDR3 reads TGTGCCAGCAGCACAATTCGGGGGGCGGACCCGGTTTACAATGAGCAGTTCTTC.

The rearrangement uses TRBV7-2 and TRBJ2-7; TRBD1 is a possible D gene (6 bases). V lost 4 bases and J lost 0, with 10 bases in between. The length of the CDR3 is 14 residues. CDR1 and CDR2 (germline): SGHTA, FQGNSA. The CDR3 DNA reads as TGTGCCAGCAGCTCACAGGGCGGCTCCTACGAGCAGTACTTC. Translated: CASSSQGGSYEQYF.

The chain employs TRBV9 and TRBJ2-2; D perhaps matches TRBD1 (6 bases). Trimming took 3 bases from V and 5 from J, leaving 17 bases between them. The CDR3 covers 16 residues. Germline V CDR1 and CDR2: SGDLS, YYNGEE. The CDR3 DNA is TGTGCCAGCAGCGCCGGAATAGGGGGACCAACCGGGGAGCTGTTTTTT. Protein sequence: CASSAGIGGPTGELFF.

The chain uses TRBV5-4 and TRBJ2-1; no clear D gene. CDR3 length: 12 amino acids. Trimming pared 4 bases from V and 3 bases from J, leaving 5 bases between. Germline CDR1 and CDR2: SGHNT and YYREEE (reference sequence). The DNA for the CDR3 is TGTGCCAGCAGCGAGGACTACAATGAGCAGTTCTTC. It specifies CASSEDYNEQFF. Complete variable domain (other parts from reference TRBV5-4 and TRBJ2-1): ETGVTQSPTHLIKTRGQQVTLRCSSQSGHNTVSWYQQALGQGPQFIFQYYREEENGRGNFPPRFSGLQFPNYSSELNVNALELDDSALYLCASSEDYNEQFFGPGTRLTVL.

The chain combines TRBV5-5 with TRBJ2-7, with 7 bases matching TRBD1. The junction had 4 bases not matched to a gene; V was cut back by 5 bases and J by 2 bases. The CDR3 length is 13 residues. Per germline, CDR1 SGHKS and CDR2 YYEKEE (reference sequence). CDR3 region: CASSRDRPYEQYF. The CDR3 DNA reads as TGTGCCAGCAGTCGGGACAGACCCTACGAGCAGTACTTC. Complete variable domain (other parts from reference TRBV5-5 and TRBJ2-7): DAGVTQSPTHLIKTRGQQVTLRCSPISGHKSVSWYQQVLGQGPQFIFQYYEKEERGRGNFPDRFSARQFPNYSSELNVNALLLGDSALYLCASSRDRPYEQYFGPGTRLTVT.